One TCR beta chain is described in this entry. What it binds is not known. This entry belongs to a study of chemoradiotherapy in HPV16-positive cancers. The study's findings and limits: For HPV16-positive patients, expanding HPV-responsive T cells associated with longer recurrence-free survival. During treatment, candidate HPV-specific clones and E7-related motifs expanded in tumor.

The table came from immunoSEQ multiplex PCR; TCRdb's copy has only in-frame clones and leaves some out. The sample shows 14,000 or so clones, around nine tenths of them seen only once. Samples were taken several times over chemoradiotherapy. Germline V lookup: CDR1 SGHTA, CDR2 FQGTGA. V was pared by 4 bases and J by 6 bases, with 2 bases of the junction left unmatched. The CDR3 consists of 13 residues. This TCR was sampled from a human donor with HPV-associated anogenital cancer. The sequences come from tumor tissue, collected from a patient who underwent chemoradiotherapy. The chain uses TRBV7-3 and TRBJ2-3, with 9 bases identical to TRBD1. Here the CDR3 reads CASSSTGGDTQYF. In nucleotides, the CDR3 is TGTGCCAGCAGCTCGACAGGGGGGGATACGCAGTATTTT.